This entry is about one T cell receptor beta chain. Each sample had around 9.1 x 10^4 TCR templates assayed. The data were produced by immunoSEQ multiplex PCR, yet TCRdb's version contains in-frame clones alone and is incomplete. The sample lists some 100,000 clones; 80% to 95% were seen once. The data were obtained in a study of siplizumab effects on memory and regulatory T cells. CDR1 is MNHNS and CDR2 is SASEGT in the germline V gene. V was cut by 5 bases and J by 5 bases, with 18 bases left in between. The CDR3 spans 15 residues. The chain recombines TRBV6-1 with TRBJ2-5; D might be TRBD1 or TRBD2, each matching 5 bases. The TCR comes from a human donor in good health. Some clones in this sample may be carry-over from other donors' samples. The material sequenced was CD4+ T cells sorted from blood. The CDR3 loop is CASSKLGTVGETQYF. The CDR3 DNA reads TGTGCCAGCAGTAAGCTCGGGACCGTCGGGGAGACCCAGTACTTC.